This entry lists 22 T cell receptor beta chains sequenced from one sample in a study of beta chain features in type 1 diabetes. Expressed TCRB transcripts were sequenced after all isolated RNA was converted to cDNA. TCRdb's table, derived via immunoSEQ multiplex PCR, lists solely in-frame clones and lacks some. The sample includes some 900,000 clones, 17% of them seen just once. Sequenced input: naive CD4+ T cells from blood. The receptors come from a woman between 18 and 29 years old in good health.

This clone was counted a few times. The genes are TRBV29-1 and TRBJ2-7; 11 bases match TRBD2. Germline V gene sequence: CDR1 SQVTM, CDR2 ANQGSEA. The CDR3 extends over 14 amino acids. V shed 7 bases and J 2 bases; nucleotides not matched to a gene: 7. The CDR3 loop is CSAVAGGVPYEQYF. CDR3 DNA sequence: TGCAGCGCGGTAGCGGGAGGGGTCCCCTACGAGCAGTACTTC.

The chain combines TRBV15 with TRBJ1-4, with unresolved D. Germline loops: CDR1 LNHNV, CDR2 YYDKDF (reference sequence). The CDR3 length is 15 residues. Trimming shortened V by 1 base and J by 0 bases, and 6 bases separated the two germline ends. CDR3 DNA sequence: TGTGCCACCAGCAGAGTCCCTCCAACTAATGAAAAACTGTTTTTT. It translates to CATSRVPPTNEKLFF.

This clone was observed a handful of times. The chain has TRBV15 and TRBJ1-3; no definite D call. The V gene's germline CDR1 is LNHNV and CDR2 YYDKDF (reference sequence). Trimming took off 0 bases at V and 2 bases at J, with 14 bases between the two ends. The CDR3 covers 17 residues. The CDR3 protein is CATSRDQAAATGNTIYF. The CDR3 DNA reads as TGTGCCACCAGCAGAGATCAAGCAGCAGCTACTGGAAACACCATATATTTT.

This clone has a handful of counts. CDR3 amino acids: CASSGVAGATGELFF. The DNA of the CDR3 is TGTGCCAGCAGTGGAGTAGCGGGAGCTACCGGGGAGCTGTTTTTT. This chain links TRBV5-6 with TRBJ2-2, with 9 bases fitting TRBD2. Trimming cost V 5 bases and J 5 bases; bases outside gene matches: 7. The germline V gene has CDR1 SGHDT and CDR2 YYEEEE. The CDR3 length is 15 residues.

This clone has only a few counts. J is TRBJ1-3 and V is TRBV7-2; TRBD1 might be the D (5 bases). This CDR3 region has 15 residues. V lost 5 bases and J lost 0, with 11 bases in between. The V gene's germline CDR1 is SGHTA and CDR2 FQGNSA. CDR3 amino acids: CASSARTLSGNTIYF. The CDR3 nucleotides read TGTGCCAGCAGCGCCCGGACACTCTCTGGAAACACCATATATTTT.

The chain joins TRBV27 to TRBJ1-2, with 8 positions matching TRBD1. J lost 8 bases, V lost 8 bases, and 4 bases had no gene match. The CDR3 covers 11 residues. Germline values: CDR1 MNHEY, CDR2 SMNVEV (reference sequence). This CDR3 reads CASGAGGGYTF. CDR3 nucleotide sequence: TGTGCCAGCGGGGCAGGGGGCGGCTACACCTTC.

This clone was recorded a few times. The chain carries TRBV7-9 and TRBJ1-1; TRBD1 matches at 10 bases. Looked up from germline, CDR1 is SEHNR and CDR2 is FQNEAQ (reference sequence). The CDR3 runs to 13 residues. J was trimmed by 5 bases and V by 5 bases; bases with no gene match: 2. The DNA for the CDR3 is TGTGCCAGCAGCAAGGGACAGGGGACTGAAGCTTTCTTT. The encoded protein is CASSKGQGTEAFF.

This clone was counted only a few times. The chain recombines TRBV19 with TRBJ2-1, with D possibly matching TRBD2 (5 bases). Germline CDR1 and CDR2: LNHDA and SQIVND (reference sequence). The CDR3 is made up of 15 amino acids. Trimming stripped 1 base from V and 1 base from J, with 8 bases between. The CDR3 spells CASSIVRESYNEQFF. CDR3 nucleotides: TGTGCCAGTAGTATAGTGAGGGAGTCCTACAATGAGCAGTTCTTC.

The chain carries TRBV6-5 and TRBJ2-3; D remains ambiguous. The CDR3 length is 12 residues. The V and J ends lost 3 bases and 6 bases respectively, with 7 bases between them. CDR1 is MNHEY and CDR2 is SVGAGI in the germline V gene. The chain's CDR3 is CASSYRSDTQYF. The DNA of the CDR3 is TGTGCCAGCAGTTATAGGTCGGATACGCAGTATTTT.

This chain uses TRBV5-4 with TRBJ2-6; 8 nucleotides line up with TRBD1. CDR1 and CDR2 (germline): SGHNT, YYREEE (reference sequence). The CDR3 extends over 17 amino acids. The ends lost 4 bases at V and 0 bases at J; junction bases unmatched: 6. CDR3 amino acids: CASSRGQGYSGANVLTF. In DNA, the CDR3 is TGTGCCAGCAGCCGAGGACAGGGATACTCTGGGGCCAACGTCCTGACTTTC. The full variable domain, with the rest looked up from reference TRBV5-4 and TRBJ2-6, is ETGVTQSPTHLIKTRGQQVTLRCSSQSGHNTVSWYQQALGQGPQFIFQYYREEENGRGNFPPRFSGLQFPNYSSELNVNALELDDSALYLCASSRGQGYSGANVLTFGAGSRLTVL.

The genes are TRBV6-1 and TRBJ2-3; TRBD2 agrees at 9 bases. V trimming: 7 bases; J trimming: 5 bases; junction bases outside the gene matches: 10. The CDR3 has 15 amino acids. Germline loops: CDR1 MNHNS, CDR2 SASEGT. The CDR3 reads CASKLAGPAGDTQYF. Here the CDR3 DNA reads TGTGCCAGCAAGCTAGCGGGACCAGCGGGAGATACGCAGTATTTT.

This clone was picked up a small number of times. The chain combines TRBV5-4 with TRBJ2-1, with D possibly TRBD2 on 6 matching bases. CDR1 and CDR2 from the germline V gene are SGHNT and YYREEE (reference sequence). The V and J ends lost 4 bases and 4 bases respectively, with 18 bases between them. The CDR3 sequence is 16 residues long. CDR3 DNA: TGTGCCAGCAGCGAGGCTAGCGTAGTATCATACAATGAGCAGTTCTTC. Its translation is CASSEASVVSYNEQFF.

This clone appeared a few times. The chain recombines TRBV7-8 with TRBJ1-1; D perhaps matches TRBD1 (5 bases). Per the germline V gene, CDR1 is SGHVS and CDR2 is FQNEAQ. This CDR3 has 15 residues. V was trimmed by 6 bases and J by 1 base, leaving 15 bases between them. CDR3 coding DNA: TGTGCCAGCAGGACGCGGGGGGATAAGAACACTGAAGCTTTCTTT. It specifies CASRTRGDKNTEAFF. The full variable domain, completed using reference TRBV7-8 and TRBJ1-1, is GAGVSQSPRYKVAKRGQDVALRCDPISGHVSLFWYQQALGQGPEFLTYFQNEAQLDKSGLPSDRFFAERPEGSVSTLKIQRTQQEDSAVYLCASRTRGDKNTEAFFGQGTRLTVV.

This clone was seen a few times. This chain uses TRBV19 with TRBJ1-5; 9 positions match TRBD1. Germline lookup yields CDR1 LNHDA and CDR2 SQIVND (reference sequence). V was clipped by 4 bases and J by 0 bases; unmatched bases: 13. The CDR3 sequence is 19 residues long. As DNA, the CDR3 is TGTGCCAGTAGTAAAAACAGGGGGCTGCCCTCCAATAGCAATCAGCCCCAGCATTTT. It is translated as CASSKNRGLPSNSNQPQHF.

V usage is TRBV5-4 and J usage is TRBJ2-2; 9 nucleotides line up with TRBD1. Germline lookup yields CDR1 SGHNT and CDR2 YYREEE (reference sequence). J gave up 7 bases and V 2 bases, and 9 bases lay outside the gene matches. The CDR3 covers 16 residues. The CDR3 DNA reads TGTGCCAGCAGCTTCCTGCGACAGGGGGAGAACGGGGAGCTGTTTTTT. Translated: CASSFLRQGENGELFF.

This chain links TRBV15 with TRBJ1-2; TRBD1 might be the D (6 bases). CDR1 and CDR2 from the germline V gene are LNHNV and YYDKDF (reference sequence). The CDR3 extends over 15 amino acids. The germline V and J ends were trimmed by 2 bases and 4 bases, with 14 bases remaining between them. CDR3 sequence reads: CATSRHRESSYGYTF. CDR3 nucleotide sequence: TGTGCCACCAGCAGACACAGGGAATCAAGCTATGGCTACACCTTC.

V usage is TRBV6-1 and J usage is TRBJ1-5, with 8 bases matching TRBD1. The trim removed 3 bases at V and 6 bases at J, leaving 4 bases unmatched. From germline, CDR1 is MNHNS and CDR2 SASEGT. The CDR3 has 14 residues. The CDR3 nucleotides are TGTGCCAGCAGTGAGGGACAGGCAGTTCAGCCCCAGCATTTT. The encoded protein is CASSEGQAVQPQHF.

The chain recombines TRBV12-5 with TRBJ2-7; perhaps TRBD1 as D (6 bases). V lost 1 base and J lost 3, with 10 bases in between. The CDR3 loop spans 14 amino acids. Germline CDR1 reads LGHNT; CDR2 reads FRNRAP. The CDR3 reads CASGLAKQGYEQYF. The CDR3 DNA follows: TGTGCTAGTGGTTTGGCCAAACAGGGCTACGAGCAGTACTTC. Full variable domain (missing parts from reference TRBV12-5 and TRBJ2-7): DARVTQTPRHKVTEMGQEVTMRCQPILGHNTVFWYRQTMMQGLELLAYFRNRAPLDDSGMPKDRFSAEMPDATLATLKIQPSEPRDSAVYFCASGLAKQGYEQYFGPGTRLTVT.

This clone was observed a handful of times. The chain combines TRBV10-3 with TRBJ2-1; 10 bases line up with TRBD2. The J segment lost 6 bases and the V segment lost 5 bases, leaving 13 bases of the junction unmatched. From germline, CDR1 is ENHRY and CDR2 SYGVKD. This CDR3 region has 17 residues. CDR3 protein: CAISSANLAGEGNEQFF. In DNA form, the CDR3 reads TGTGCCATCAGTTCGGCAAACCTAGCGGGAGAGGGCAATGAGCAGTTCTTC.

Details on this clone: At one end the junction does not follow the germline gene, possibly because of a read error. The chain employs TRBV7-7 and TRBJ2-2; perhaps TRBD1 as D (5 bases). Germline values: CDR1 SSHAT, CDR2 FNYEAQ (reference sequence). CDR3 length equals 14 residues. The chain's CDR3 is CASSPDSYPGELFF. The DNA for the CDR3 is TGTGCTAGCAGCCCAGACAGTTATCCCGGGGAGCTGTTTTTT. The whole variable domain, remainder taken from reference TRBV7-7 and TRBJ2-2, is GAGVSQSPRYKVTKRGQDVTLRCDPISSHATLYWYQQALGQGPEFLTYFNYEAQPDKSGLPSDRFSAERPEGSISTLTIQRTEQRDSAMYRCASSPDSYPGELFFGEGSRLTVL.

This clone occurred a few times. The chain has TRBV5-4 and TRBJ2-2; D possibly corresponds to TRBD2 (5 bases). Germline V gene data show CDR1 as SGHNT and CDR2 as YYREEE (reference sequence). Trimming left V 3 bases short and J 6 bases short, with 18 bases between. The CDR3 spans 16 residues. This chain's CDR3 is CASSSEATRFSGELFF. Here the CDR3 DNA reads TGTGCCAGCAGCTCAGAAGCCACTAGATTCTCCGGGGAGCTGTTTTTT.

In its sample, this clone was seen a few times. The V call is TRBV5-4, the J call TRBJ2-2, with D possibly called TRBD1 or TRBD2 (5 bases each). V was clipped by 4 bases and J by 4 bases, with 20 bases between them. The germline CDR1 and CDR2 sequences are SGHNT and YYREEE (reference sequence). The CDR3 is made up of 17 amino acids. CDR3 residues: CASSGAAGLAGTGELFF. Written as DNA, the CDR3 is TGTGCCAGCAGCGGGGCGGCGGGCTTAGCAGGCACCGGGGAGCTGTTTTTT.